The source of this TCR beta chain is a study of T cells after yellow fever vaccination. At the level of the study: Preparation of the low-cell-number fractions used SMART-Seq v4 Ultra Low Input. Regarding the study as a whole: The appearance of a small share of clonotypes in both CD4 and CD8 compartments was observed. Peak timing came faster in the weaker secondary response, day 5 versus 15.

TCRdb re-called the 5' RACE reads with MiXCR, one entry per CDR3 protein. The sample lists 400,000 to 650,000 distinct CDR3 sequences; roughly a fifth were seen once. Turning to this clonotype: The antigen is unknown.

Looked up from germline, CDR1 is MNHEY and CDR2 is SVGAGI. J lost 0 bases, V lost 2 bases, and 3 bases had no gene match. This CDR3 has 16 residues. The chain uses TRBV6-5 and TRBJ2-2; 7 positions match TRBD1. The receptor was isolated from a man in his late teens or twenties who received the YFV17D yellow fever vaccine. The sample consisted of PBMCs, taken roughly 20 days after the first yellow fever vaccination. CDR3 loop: CASSYRDSPNTGELFF. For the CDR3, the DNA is TGTGCCAGCAGTTACCGGGACAGTCCGAACACCGGGGAGCTGTTTTTT.